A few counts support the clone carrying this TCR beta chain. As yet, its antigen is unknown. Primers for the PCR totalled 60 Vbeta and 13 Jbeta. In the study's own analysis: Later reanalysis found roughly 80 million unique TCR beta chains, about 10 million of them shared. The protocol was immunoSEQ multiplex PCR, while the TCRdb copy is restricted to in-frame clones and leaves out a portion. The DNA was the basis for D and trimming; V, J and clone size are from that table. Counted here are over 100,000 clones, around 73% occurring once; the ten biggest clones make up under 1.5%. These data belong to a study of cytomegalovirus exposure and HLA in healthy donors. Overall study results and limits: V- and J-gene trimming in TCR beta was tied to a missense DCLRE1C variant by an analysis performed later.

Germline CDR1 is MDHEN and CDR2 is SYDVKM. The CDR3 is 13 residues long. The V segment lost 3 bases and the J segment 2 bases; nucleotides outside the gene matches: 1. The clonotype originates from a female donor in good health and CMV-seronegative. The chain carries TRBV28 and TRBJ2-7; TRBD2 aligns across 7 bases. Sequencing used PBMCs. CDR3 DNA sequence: TGTGCCAGCAGTTTCAGCGGGGCCTACGAGCAGTACTTC. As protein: CASSFSGAYEQYF.